The clone carrying this T cell receptor beta chain has only a few counts. Sample time point: healthy volunteer bleed at 6 weeks. Unfractionated whole blood yielded the extracted total RNA. The record originates from a study of human T cells and chemical hapten exposure. Germline V gene lookup returns CDR1 ENHRY and CDR2 SYGVKD. This CDR3 has 14 amino acids. The V gene end was trimmed by 2 bases and the J gene end by 6 bases; junction bases not matched to a gene: 2. The library put unique molecular identifiers onto individual cDNA molecules. Under the authors' procedure: A per-sample median of about 100,000 TCRs was observed, with counts ranging from roughly 20,000 to 700,000. One entry per CDR3 protein, called by TCRdb with MiXCR from the RACE reads. The V and J calls were determined by TCRdb, not by the authors. The sample yields around 80,000 distinct CDR3 sequences, 8.6% seen once.

Sequencing was carried out using whole blood. J is TRBJ1-1 and V is TRBV10-3; 11 nucleotides agree with TRBD1. The receptor's source is a male donor in good health. Some clones in this sample may be carry-over from other donors' samples. The CDR3 bases are TGTGCCATCAGTGAGGGACAGGGGGCTGCTGAAGCTTTCTTT. This codes for CAISEGQGAAEAFF.